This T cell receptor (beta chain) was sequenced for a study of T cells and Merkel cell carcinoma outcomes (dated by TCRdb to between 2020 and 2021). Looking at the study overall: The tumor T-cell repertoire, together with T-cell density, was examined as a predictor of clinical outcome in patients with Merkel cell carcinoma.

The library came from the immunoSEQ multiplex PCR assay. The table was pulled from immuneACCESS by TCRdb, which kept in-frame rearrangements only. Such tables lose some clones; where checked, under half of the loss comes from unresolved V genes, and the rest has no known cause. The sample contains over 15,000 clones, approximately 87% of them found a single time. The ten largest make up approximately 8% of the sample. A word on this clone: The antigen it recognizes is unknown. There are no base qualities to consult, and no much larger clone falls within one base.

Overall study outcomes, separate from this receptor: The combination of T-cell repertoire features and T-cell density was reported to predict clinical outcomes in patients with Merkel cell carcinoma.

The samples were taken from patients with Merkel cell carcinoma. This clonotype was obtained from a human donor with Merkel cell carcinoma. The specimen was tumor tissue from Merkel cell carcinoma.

CDR3 protein: CASSRGQTTNEKLFF. The DNA sequence reads TGCGCCAGCAGCCGCGGACAAACAACTAATGAAAAACTGTTTTTT. The chain uses TRBV4-1 and TRBJ1-4, with TRBD1 perhaps the D gene, on 5 matching bases. Measured from the cysteine to the phenylalanine, the CDR3 is 15 residues long. Of the read, only the CDR3 DNA is kept; its 45 bases are in frame from base 1. V is shortened by 4 bases, J by 0 bases, and the region joining them spans 9 bases. CDR1 and CDR2 are drawn from the germline V gene: MGHRA, YSYEKL.